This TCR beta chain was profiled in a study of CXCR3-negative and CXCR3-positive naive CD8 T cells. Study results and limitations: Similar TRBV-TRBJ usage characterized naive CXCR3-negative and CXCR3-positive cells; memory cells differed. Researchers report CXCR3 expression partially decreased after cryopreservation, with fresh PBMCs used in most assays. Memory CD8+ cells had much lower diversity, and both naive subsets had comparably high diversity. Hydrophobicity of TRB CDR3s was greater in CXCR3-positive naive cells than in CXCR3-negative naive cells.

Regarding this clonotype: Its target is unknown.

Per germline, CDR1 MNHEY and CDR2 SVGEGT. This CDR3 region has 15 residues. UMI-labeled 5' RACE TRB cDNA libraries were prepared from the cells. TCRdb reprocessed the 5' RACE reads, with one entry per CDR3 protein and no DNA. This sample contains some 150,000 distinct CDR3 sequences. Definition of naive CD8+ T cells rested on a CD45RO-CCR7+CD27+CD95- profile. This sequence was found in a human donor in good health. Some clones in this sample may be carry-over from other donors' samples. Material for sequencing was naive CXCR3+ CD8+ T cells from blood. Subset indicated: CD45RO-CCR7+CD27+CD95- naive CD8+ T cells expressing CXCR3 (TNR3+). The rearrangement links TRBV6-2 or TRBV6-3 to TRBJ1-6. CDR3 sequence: CASTHLPAYNSPLHF.